The clone carrying this TCR beta chain was counted only a few times. The antigen remains unidentified. These data are taken from a study of CD8 T cells in ankylosing spondylitis. Whole-study results and caveats: Disease-associated clonotypes exhibited CD8+ identity and were relatively infrequent in peripheral blood. The authors reported significant enrichment of disease-linked clones in matched ankylosing spondylitis synovial fluid. Both synovial fluid and blood in reactive arthritis had previously been reported to carry some motif variants. Ankylosing spondylitis blood appeared to carry a characteristic TCR beta motif of 7 or 8 highly homologous variants.

In TCRdb, the 5' RACE reads were re-called with MiXCR into one record per CDR3 protein. The top ten clones hold just over 1% of a sample with under 450,000 distinct CDR3 sequences, 15% to 20% of them seen once. The CDR3 runs 17 residues. Germline CDR1 SGHKS, CDR2 YYEKEE (reference sequence). J was trimmed by 3 bases and V by 0 bases; bases with no gene match: 4. Sequenced: blood, either unsorted or a sorted T cell fraction (not recorded which). The V call is TRBV5-5, the J call TRBJ2-2, with 11 bases matching TRBD2. The receptor was derived from a male donor with ankylosing spondylitis. CDR3 in amino acids: CASSLVPTSGDTGELFF. In DNA, the CDR3 is TGTGCCAGCAGCTTGGTGCCGACTAGCGGGGACACCGGGGAGCTGTTTTTT.